The clone carrying this T cell receptor (beta chain) was seen repeatedly, ten times or more. The antigen is undetermined. Graves' hyperthyroidism is called stable when ophthalmopathy does not progress within 18 months. Diagnoses used clinical symptoms, serum thyroxine and TRAb, thyroid ultrasound and orbital computed tomography. About 10 ml of fresh peripheral blood supplied the PBMCs. Amplification of TCR beta CDR3 regions used RNA as the template. The primer set for the first-round RT-PCR of the TCR CDR3 was HTBI. TCRdb itself ran the multiplex PCR reads through MiXCR, one entry per CDR3 protein. The sample has roughly 800,000 distinct CDR3 sequences, 38% seen once; the top ten hold 7.5% to 9.5%. The source of the sample is a study of T cells in Graves' hyperthyroidism and ophthalmopathy. Study-wide results and caveats: Peripheral blood also featured most of the thyroid clonotypes expanded above 0.001.

What was sequenced was blood. This TCR came from a man aged 18 to 30 with Graves' hyperthyroidism.

In DNA form, the CDR3 reads TGTGCCAGTAGTATGACACAGGGGAACGAGCAGTACTTC. Protein: CASSMTQGNEQYF. The chain is built from TRBV19 and TRBJ2-7; TRBD1 matches 7 bases. J lost 5 bases, V lost 3 bases, and 4 bases had no gene match. The CDR3 consists of 13 residues. The germline V gene has CDR1 LNHDA and CDR2 SQIVND (reference sequence).